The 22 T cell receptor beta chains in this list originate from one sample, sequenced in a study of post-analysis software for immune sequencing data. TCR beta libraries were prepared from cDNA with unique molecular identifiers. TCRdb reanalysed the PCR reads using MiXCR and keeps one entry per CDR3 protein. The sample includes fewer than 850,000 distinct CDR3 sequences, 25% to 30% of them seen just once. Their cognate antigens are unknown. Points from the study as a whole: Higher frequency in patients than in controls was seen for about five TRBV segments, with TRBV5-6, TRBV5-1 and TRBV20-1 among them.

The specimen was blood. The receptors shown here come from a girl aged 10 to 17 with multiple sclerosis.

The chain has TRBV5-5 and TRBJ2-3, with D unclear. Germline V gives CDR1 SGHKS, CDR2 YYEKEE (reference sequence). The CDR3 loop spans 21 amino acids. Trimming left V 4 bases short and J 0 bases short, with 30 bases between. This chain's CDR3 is CASSPSSGRILTPTSTDTQYF. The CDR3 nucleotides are TGTGCCAGCAGCCCCTCCTCGGGCAGAATACTTACACCCACTAGCACAGATACGCAGTATTTT.

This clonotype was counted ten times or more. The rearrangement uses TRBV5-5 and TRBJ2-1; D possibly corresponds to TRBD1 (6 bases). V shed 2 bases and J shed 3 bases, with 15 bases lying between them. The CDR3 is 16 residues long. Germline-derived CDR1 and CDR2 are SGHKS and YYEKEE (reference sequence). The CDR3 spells CASSFVAGVFYNEQFF. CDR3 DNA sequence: TGTGCCAGCAGCTTCGTTGCAGGGGTTTTCTACAATGAGCAGTTCTTC.

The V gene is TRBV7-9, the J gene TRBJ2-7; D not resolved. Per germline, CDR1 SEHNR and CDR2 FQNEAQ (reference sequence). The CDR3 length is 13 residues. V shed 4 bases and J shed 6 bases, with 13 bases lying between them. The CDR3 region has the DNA TGTGCCAGCAGCTCCTCGGGCCCTACCGAGCAGTACTTC. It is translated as CASSSSGPTEQYF.

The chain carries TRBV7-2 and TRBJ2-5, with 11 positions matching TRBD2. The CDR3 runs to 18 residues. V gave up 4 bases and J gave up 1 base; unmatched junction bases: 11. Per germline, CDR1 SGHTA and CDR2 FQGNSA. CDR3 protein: CASSWRPGLAATQETQYF. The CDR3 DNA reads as TGTGCCAGCAGCTGGAGGCCGGGACTAGCGGCGACCCAAGAGACCCAGTACTTC.

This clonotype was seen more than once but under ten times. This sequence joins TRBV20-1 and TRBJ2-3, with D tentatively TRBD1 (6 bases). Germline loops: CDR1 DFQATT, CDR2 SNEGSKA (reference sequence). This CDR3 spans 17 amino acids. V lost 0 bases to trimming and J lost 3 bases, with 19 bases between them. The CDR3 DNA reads TGCAGTGCTAGAGACCCTGATGGGGGCTGGGGGACAGATACGCAGTATTTT. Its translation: CSARDPDGGWGTDTQYF.

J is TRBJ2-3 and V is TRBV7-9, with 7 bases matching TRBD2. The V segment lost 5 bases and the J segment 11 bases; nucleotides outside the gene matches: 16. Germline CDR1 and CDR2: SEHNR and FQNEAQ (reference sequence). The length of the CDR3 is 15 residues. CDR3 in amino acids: CASSPARGRAYRQYF. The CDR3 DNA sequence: TGTGCCAGCAGCCCCGCCCGGGGGAGGGCCTATAGGCAGTATTTT.

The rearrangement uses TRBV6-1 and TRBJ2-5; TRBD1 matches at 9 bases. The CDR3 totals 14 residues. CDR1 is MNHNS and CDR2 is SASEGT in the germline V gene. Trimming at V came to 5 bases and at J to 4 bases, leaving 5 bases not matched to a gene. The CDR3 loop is CASSSGTGTETQYF. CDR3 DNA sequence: TGTGCCAGCAGTTCCGGGACAGGGACAGAGACCCAGTACTTC.

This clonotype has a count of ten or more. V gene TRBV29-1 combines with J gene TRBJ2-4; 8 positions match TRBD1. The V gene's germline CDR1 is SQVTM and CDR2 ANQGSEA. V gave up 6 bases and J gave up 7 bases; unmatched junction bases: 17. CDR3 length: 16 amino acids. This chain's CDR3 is CSVQVLDRGLHNIQYF. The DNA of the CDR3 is TGCAGCGTCCAAGTACTAGACAGGGGCCTTCACAACATTCAGTACTTC.

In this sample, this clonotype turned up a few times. The CDR3 is CSVGGEASGTHSIYNEQFF. CDR3 nucleotides: TGCAGCGTCGGAGGGGAGGCTAGCGGGACCCACAGTATTTACAATGAGCAGTTCTTC. This chain joins TRBV29-1 and TRBJ2-1; 9 bases are shared with TRBD2. J gave up 4 bases and V 6 bases, and 22 bases lay outside the gene matches. In germline, CDR1 is SQVTM, CDR2 ANQGSEA. CDR3 length: 19 amino acids.

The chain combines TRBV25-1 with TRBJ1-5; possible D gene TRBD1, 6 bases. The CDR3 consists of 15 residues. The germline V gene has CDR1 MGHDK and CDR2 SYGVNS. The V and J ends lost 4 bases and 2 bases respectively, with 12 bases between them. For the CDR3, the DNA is TGTGCCAGCAGTGGGGACTCAGGGGGCAATCAGCCCCAGCATTTT. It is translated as CASSGDSGGNQPQHF. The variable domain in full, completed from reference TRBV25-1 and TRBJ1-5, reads EADIYQTPRYLVIGTGKKITLECSQTMGHDKMYWYQQDPGMELHLIHYSYGVNSTEKGDLSSESTVSRIRTEHFPLTLESARPSHTSQYLCASSGDSGGNQPQHFGDGTRLSIL.

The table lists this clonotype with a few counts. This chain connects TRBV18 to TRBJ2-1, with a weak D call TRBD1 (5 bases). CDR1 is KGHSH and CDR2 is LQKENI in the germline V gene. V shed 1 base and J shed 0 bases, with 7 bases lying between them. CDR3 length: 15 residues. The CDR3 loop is CASSPLGASYNEQFF. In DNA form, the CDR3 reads TGTGCCAGCTCACCACTTGGGGCCTCCTACAATGAGCAGTTCTTC.

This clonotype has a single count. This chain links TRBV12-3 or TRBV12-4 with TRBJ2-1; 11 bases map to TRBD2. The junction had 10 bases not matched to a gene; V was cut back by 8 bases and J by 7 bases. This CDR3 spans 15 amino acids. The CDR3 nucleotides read TGTGCCAGCGGACTACTAGCGGGGGTCGGGAATGAGCAGTTCTTC. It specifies CASGLLAGVGNEQFF.

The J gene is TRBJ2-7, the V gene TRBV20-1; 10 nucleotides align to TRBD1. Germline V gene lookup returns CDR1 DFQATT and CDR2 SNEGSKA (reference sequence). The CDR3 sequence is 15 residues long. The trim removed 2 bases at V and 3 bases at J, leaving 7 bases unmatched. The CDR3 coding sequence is TGCAGTGCTAGATGGTACCGGGACAGGGGCTACGAGCAGTACTTC. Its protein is CSARWYRDRGYEQYF.

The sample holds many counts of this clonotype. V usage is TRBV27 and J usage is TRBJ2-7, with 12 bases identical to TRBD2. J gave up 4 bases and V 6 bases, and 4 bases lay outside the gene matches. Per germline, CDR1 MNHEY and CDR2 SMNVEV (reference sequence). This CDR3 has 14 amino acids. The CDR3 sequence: CASSRGLAGYEQYF. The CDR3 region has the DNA TGTGCCAGCAGCCGAGGACTAGCGGGATACGAGCAGTACTTC.

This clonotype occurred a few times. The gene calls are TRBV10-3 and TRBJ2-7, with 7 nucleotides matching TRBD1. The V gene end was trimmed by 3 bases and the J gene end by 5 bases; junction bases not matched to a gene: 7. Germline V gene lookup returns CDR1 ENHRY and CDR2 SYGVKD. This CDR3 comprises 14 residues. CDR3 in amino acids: CAISDDRELHEQYF. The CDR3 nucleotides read TGTGCCATCAGTGATGACAGGGAGCTCCACGAGCAGTACTTC.

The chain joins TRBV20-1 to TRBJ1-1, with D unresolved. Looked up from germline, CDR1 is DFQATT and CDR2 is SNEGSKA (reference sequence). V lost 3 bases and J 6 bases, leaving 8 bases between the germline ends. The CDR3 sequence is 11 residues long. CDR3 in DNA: TGCAGTGCTAGGGGGAGATCTGAAGCTTTCTTT. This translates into CSARGRSEAFF.

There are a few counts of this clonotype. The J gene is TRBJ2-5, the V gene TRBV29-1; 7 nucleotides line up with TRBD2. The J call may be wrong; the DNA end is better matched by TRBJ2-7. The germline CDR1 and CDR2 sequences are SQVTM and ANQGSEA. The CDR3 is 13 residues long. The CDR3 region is CSVVLGGAGEQYF. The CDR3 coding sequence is TGCAGCGTTGTGTTGGGAGGGGCGGGCGAGCAGTACTTC.

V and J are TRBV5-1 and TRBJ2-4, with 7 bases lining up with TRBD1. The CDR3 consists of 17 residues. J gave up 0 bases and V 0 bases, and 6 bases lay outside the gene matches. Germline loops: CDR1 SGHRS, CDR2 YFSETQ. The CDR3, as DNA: TGCGCCAGCAGCTTGGAGACAGGGCCGTCAGCCAAAAACATTCAGTACTTC. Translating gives CASSLETGPSAKNIQYF. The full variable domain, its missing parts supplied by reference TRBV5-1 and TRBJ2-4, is KAGVTQTPRYLIKTRGQQVTLSCSPISGHRSVSWYQQTPGQGLQFLFEYFSETQRNKGNFPGRFSGRQFSNSRSEMNVSTLELGDSALYLCASSLETGPSAKNIQYFGAGTRLSVL.

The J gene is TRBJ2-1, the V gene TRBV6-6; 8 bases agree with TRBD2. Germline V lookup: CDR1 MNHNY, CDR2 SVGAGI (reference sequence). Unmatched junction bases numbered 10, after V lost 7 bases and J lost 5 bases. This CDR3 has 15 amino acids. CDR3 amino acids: CASKPKVAGNNEQFF. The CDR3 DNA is TGTGCCAGCAAGCCCAAAGTAGCGGGAAACAATGAGCAGTTCTTC.

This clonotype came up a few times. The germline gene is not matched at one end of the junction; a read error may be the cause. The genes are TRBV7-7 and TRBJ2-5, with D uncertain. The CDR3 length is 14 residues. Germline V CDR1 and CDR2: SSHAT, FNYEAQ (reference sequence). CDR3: CASSPTRMAETQYF. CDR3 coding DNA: TGTGCTAGCAGCCCCACGAGGATGGCGGAGACCCAGTACTTC.

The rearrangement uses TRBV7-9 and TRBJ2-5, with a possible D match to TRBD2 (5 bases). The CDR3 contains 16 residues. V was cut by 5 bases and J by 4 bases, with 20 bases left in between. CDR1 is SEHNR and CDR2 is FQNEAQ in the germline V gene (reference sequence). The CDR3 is CASSRPAGRVSETQYF. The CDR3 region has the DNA TGTGCCAGCAGCCGGCCCGCCGGGCGGGTTTCAGAGACCCAGTACTTC.

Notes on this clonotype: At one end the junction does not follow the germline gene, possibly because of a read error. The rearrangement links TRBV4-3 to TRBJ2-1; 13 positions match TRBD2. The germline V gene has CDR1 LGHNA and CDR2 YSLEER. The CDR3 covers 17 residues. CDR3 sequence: CASSPRTSGSSYNERFF. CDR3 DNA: TGCGCCAGCAGCCCACGGACTAGCGGGAGCTCCTACAATGAGCGGTTCTTC.